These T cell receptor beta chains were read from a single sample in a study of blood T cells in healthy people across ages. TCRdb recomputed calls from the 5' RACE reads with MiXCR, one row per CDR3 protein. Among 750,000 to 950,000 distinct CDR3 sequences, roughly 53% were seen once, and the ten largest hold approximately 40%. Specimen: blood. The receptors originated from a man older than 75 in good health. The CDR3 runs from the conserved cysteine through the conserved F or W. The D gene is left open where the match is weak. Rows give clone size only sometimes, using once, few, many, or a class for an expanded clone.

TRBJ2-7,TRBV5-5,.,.,TGTGCCAGCAGCCAAGAGGGGCACCAGTCCTACGAGCAGTACTTC,CASSQEGHQSYEQYF
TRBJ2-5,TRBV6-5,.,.,TGTGCCAGCAGTTACGGCGCCAGGAGCCAAGAGACCCAGTACTTC,CASSYGARSQETQYF
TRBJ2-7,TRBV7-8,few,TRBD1,TGTGCCAGCAGCGGACAGGGGACGGGCCCCTACGAGCAGTACTTC,CASSGQGTGPYEQYF
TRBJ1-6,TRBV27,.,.,TGTGCCAGCAGTGTCTCTAGGGGCAAGTCTGGTTCACCCCTCCACTTT,CASSVSRGKSGSPLHF
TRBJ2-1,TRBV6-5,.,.,TGTGCCAGCAGTATTAAGGGGGGCCCCTACAATGAGCAGTTCTTC,CASSIKGGPYNEQFF
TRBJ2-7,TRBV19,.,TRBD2,TGTGCCAGTAGTTCCTCTAGCGGGATCCGCTACGAGCAGTACTTC,CASSSSSGIRYEQYF
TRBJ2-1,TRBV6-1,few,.,TGTGCCAGCAGGCCAGGAGGAGGAGAGCAGTTCTTC,CASRPGGGEQFF
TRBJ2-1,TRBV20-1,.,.,TGCAGTGCTAGAGAACCCGGGGCTAATGAGCAGTTCTTC,CSAREPGANEQFF
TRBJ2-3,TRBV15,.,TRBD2,TGTGCCACCAGCAGGAGCGGGAGGGCTCTAGATACGCAGTATTTT,CATSRSGRALDTQYF
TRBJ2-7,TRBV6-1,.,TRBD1,TGTGCCAGCAGACTTGGACAGGGGGTATACGAGCAGTACTTC,CASRLGQGVYEQYF
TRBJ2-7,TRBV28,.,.,TGTGCCAGCAGTTTGGTACAGGAGATGGGTGACGAGCAGTACTTC,CASSLVQEMGDEQYF
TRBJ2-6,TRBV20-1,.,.,TGCAGTGCTGGGGACCGCTCCTCTGGGGCCAACGTCCTGACTTTC,CSAGDRSSGANVLTF
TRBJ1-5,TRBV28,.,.,TGTGCCAGCAGTAGCATTGAGGTCCAGCCCCAGCATTTT,CASSSIEVQPQHF
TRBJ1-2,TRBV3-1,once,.,TGTGCCAGCAGCCTTCTGGGGGGACTCCCCTATGGCTACACCTTC,CASSLLGGLPYGYTF
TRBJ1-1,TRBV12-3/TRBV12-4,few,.,TGTGCCAGCAGTTTGAGTTCTGAAGCTTTCTTT,CASSLSSEAFF
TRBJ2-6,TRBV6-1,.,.,TGTGCCAGTCAGGACCACCCTGGGGCCAACGTCCTGACTTTC,CASQDHPGANVLTF
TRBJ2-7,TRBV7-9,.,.,TGTGCCAGCAGCTCTAGACTAGATTCCTACGAGCAGTACTTC,CASSSRLDSYEQYF
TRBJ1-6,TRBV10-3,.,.,TGTGCCATCGGGGGACTAAATTCACCCCTCCACTTT,CAIGGLNSPLHF
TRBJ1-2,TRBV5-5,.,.,TGTGCCAGCAGCTTGAGGACTTATAACTATGGCTACACCTTC,CASSLRTYNYGYTF
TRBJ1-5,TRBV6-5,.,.,TGTGCCAGCAGTTATGGGGGGGGAGGCAATCAGCCCCAGCATTTT,CASSYGGGGNQPQHF
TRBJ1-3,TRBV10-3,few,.,TGTGCCATCAGTGGGGAGGGATCCTCTGGAAACACCATATATTTT,CAISGEGSSGNTIYF
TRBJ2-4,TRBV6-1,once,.,TGTGCCAGCAGTGAAGTAGGCCTGGGTGCCAAAAACATTCAGTACTTC,CASSEVGLGAKNIQYF
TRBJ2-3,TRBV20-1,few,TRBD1,TGCAGTGCTAGGGTCCTCCCAAGGACAGGATCTAGCACAGATACGCAGTATTTT,CSARVLPRTGSSTDTQYF
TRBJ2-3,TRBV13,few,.,TGTGCCAGCAGCTTGTCAGGACCCAGGCACAGATACGCGTATTTT,CASSLSGPRHRYAYF
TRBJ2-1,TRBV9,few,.,TGTGCCAGCAGCGTAAGACTCAACTACAATGAGCAGTTCTTC,CASSVRLNYNEQFF
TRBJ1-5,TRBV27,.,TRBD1,TGTGCCAGCAGTTCGAGAGGGGGCCGGAGGCCCCAGCATTTT,CASSSRGGRRPQHF
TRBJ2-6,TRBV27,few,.,TGTGCCAGCAGTCCCAGGGACTCTGGGGCCAACGTCCTGACTTTC,CASSPRDSGANVLTF
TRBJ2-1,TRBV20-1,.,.,TGCAGTGCTTCGTCCGGGGAGCGCAATGAGCAGTTCTTC,CSASSGERNEQFF
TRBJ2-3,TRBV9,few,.,TGTGCCAGCAGCGTAGTAAACACAGATACGCAGTATTTT,CASSVVNTDTQYF
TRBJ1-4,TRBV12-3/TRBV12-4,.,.,TGTACCAGCGGCAGCTCAACTAATGAAAAACTGTTTTTT,CTSGSSTNEKLFF
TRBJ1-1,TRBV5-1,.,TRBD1,TGCGCCAGCAGCTTGGCCGCGGACAGGACCGCATTTGTGAGCACTGAAGCTTTCTTT,CASSLAADRTAFVSTEAFF
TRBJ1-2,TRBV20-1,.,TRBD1,TGCAGTGGGACAGGGAGCTATGGCTACACCTTC,CSGTGSYGYTF
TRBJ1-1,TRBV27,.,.,TGTGCCAGCGGACTGGCGATAAACACTGAAGCTTTCTTT,CASGLAINTEAFF
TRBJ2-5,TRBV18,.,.,TGTGCCAGCTCACCGCTAGGGGGAAGAGGGGAGACCCAGTACTTC,CASSPLGGRGETQYF
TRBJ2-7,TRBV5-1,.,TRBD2,TGCGCCAGCAGCGCGTGGGGACTAGCGGGAGAGCACGAGCAGTACTTC,CASSAWGLAGEHEQYF
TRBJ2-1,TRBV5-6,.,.,TGTGCCAGCAGAGTGTCTTTCAGCGTGAGGGAGGATGAGCAGTTCTTC,CASRVSFSVREDEQFF
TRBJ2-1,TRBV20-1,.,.,TGCAGTGCTAGAGATCGCAGGAGGGCAGGTCATAATGAGCAGTTCTTC,CSARDRRRAGHNEQFF
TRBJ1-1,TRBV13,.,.,TGTGCCAGCAGCTGGGGACAGAACACTGAAGCTTTCTTT,CASSWGQNTEAFF
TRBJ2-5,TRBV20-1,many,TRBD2,TGCAGTGCTAGGGCAGCGGGAGTGGAGACCCAGTACTTC,CSARAAGVETQYF
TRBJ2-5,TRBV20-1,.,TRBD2,TGCAGTGCCCAACTAGCGGAAGAGACCCAGTACTTC,CSAQLAEETQYF
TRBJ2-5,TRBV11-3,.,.,TGTGCCAGCAGCCGGAGCCTCCAAGAGACCCAGTACTTC,CASSRSLQETQYF
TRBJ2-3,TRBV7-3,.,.,TGTGCCAGCAGCCCGGACTTCACAGATACGCAGTATTTT,CASSPDFTDTQYF
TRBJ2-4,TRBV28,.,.,TGTGCCAGCAGTTCCCCGGTTTGGCAGTACTTC,CASSSPVWQYF
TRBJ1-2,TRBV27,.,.,TGTGCCAGCAGTTTAGGAGGGGTAGAAGGCTACACCTTC,CASSLGGVEGYTF
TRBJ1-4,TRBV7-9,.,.,TGTGCCAGCAGCCGACCCGGGACGTATGAAAAACTGTTTTTT,CASSRPGTYEKLFF
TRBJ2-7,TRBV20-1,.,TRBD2,TGCAGTGCTCAGCGGGAGTCGGGCGAGCAGTACTTC,CSAQRESGEQYF
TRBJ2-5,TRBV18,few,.,TGTGCCAGCTCACCACTAGGGAGTGGGGAGACCCAGTACTTC,CASSPLGSGETQYF
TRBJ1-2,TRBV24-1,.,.,TGTGCCACCAGTGATGGGCCTCAAGTCTATGGCTACACCTTC,CATSDGPQVYGYTF
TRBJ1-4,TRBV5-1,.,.,TGCGCCAGCAGCCCCGAACCGGGACGGGATGAAAAACTGTTTTTT,CASSPEPGRDEKLFF
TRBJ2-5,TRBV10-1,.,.,TGCGCCAGCAGTGAGTCTTGGGGGATCGAGACCCAGTACTTC,CASSESWGIETQYF
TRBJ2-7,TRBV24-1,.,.,TGTGCCACCAGTGACCCCCCAGGGGACGAGCAGTACTTC,CATSDPPGDEQYF